This T cell receptor (beta chain) was sequenced in a study of T cell responses to AZD1222 COVID-19 vaccine. The sample holds one count of this clone. CDR3 size: 15 residues. With 6 bases removed from V and 6 bases from J, the gap between germline ends came to 18 bases. Per germline, CDR1 LNHDA and CDR2 SQIVND (reference sequence). Assay used: immunoSEQ multiplex PCR; TCRdb lists only in-frame clones, some missing. The table includes some 52,000 clones, roughly 87% detected once. Pooled samples include second doses given at about 4 or 12 weeks. The sequence came from an adult who received the AZD1222 COVID-19 vaccine. V and J are TRBV19 and TRBJ1-5, with D hard to call. Here the sequenced sample was peripheral blood, taken 28 days after the second AZD1222 dose. This CDR3 reads CASRLDREASQPQHF. The CDR3 region has the DNA TGTGCCAGTAGGTTAGACCGGGAAGCGAGTCAGCCCCAGCATTTT.